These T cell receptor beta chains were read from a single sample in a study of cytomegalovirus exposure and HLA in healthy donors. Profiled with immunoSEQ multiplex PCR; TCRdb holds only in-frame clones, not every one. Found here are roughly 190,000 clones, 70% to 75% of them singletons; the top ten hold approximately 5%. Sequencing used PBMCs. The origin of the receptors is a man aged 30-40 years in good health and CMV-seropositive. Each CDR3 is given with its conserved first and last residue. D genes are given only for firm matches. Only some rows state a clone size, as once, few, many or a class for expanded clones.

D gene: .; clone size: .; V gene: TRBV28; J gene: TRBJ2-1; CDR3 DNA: TGTGCCAGCTACCATGACAGCTACAATGAGCAGTTCTTC; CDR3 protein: CASYHDSYNEQFF
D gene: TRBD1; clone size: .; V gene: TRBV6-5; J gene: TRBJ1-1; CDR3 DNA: TGTGCCAGCAGTTACTCAAAGGGGGCTGGCGGGTCAGGTGCTTTCTTT; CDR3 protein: CASSYSKGAGGSGAFF
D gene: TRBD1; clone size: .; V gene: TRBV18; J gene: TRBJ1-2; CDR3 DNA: TGTGCCAGCTCACCCCAGACAGGGGACTATGGCTACACCTTC; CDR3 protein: CASSPQTGDYGYTF
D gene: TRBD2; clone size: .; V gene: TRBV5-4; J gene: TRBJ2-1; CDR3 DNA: TGTGCCCTCCGGACTAGCGGGAGTGTGTATGAGCAGTTCTTC; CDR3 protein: CALRTSGSVYEQFF
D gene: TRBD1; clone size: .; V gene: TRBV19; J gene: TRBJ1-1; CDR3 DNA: TGTGCCAGTAGTCCCCGGGAGGGGGCAGCTTTCTTT; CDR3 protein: CASSPREGAAFF
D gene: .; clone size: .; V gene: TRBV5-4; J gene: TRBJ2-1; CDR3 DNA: TGTGCCAGCAGCGTGGAACAGTACAATGAGCAGTTCTTC; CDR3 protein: CASSVEQYNEQFF
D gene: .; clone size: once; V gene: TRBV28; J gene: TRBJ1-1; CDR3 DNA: TGTGCCAGCAGTTTCTTCGGGCGGGCGGCAGGCACTGAAGCTTTCTTT; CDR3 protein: CASSFFGRAAGTEAFF
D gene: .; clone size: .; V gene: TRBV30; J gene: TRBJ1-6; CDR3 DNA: TGTGCCTGGACCCTCTCCGGGACAACGGGAAATTCACCCCTCCACTTT; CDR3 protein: CAWTLSGTTGNSPLHF
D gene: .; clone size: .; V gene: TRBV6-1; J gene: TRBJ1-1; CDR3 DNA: TGTGCCAGCAGTGCGGGACACAAAGACACTGAAGCTTTCTTT; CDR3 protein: CASSAGHKDTEAFF
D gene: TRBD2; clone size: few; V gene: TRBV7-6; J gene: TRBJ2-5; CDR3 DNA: TGTGCCAGCAGCCGAAGCGGGGCCCAAGAGACCCAGTACTTC; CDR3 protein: CASSRSGAQETQYF
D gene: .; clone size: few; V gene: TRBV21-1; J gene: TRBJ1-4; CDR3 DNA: TGTGCCAGCAGCATGCCGACACGGAAGTTGCGAAAACTGTTTTTT; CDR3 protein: CASSMPTRKLRKLFF
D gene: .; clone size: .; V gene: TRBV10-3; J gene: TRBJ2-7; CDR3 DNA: TGTGCCATCAATAAAGGTAGCGGCGCTGGTTCCTACGAGCAGTACTTC; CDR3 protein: CAINKGSGAGSYEQYF
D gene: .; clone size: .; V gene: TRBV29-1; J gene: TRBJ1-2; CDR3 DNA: TGCAGCGCGGGAATTGATGGCTACACCTTC; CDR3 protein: CSAGIDGYTF
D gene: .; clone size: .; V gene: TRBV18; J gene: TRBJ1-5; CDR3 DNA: TGTGCCAGCTCACCACCCGACAGATTTAATCAGCCCCAGCATTTT; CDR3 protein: CASSPPDRFNQPQHF
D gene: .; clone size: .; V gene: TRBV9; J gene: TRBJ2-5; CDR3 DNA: TGTGCCAGCAGCGCACGGGGGAACCAAGAGACCCAGTACTTC; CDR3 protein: CASSARGNQETQYF
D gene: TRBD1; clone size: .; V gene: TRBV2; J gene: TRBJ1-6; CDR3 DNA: TGTGCCAGCAGCCTCGGACAGGGAGTACTGTCGCGCGCCCTCCACTTT; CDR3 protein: CASSLGQGVLSRALHF
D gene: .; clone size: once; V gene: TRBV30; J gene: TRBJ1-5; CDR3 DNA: TGTGCCTGCTCCGGACAGAACAATCAGCCCCAGCATTTT; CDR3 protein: CACSGQNNQPQHF
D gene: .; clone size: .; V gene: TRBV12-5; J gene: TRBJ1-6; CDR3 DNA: TGTGCTAGTGGTTTGCAGGGCAGCTCCTATAATTCACCCCTCCACTTT; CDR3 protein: CASGLQGSSYNSPLHF
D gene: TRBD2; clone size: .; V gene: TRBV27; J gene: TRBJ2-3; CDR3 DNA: TGTGCCAGCAGCGTAGCGGGGCTCTCCACAGATACGCAGTATTTT; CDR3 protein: CASSVAGLSTDTQYF
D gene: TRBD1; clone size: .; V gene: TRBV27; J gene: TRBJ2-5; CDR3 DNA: TGTGCCAGCAGTTTAGGTGGGACAGGGGGCATGAAGACCCAGTACTTC; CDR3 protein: CASSLGGTGGMKTQYF
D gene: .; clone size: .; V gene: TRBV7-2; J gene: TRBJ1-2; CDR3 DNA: TGTGCCAGCAGCTTAAATTCGTACACGGGAAACTATGGCTACACCTTC; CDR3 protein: CASSLNSYTGNYGYTF
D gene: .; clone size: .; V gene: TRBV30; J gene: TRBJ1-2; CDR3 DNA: TGTGCCTGGTCCGGGTCCTTAAACTATGGCTACACCTTC; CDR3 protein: CAWSGSLNYGYTF
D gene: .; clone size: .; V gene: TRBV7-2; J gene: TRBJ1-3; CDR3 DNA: TGTGCCAGCAGCCGGGGTTCCGGAAACACCATATATTTT; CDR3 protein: CASSRGSGNTIYF
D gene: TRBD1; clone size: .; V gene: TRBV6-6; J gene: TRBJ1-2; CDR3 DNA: TGTGCCAGCAGTTACGGGGACAGGGGGAGCTATGGCTACACCTTC; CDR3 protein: CASSYGDRGSYGYTF
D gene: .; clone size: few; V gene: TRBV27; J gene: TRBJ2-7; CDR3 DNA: TGTGCCAGCAGTTCTAACGGTATAGAGCAGTACTTC; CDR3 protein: CASSSNGIEQYF
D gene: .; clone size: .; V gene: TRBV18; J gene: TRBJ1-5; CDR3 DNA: TGTGCCAGCTCACCGAGCGGGGACCAGCCCCAGCATTTT; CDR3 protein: CASSPSGDQPQHF
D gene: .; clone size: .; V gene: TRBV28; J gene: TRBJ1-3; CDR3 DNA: TGTGCCAGCAGTCCCCTCTACTCTGGAAACACCATATATTTT; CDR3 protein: CASSPLYSGNTIYF
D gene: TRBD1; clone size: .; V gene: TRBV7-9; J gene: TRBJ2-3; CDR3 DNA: TGTGCCAGCAGTAAGGGACAGGCACTCACAGATACGCAGTATTTT; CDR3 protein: CASSKGQALTDTQYF
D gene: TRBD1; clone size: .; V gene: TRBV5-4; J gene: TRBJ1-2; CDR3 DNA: TGTGCCAGCAGACAGGACAGGGGCAGCTATGGCTACACCTTC; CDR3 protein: CASRQDRGSYGYTF
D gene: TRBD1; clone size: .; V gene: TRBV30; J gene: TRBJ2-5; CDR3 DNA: TGTGCCTGGAGTGTACAGGGGGCTATATCGCAAGAGACCCAGTACTTC; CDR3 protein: CAWSVQGAISQETQYF
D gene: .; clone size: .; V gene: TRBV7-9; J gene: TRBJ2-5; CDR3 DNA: TGTGCCAGCAGCTTAGGTGCAGGGGTAGAGAAAGAGACCCAGTACTTC; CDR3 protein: CASSLGAGVEKETQYF
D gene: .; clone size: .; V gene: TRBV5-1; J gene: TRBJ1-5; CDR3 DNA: TGCGCCAGCTCGACAGGCGCTAGCAATCAGCCCCAGCATTTT; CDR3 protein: CASSTGASNQPQHF
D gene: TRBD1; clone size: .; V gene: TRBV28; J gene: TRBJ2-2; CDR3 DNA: TGTGCCAGCAGTACAGGGGGCCGGAACACCGGGGAGCTGTTTTTT; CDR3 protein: CASSTGGRNTGELFF
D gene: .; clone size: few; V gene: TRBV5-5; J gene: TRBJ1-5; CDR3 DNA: TGTGCCAGCAGCCCCACAGGTTATAGCAATCAGCCCCAGCATTTT; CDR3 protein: CASSPTGYSNQPQHF
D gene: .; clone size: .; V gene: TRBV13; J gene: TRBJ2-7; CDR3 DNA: TGTGCCAGCAGCTTAAGTTCCGGGGAGCAGTACTTC; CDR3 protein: CASSLSSGEQYF
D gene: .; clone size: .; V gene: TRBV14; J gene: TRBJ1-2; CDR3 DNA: TGTGCCAGCAGCCCCTACTCCCGTTACTATGGCTACACCTTC; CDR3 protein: CASSPYSRYYGYTF
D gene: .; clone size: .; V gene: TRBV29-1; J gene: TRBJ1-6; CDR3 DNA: TGCAGCGTTGGTGAGGGGGGGACGGATTCACCCCTCCACTTT; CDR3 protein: CSVGEGGTDSPLHF
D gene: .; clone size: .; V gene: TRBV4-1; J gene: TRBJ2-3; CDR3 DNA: TGCGCCAGCAGCCCCATCCGGACTAGCACAGATACGCAGTATTTT; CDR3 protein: CASSPIRTSTDTQYF
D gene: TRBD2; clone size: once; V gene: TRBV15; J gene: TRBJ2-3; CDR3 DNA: TGTGCCACCAGCAGACTAGCGGGAGATACAGATACGCAGTATTTT; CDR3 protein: CATSRLAGDTDTQYF
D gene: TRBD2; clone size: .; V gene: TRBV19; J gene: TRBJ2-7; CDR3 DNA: TGTGCCAGTAGTCCCTCTCAGACTAGCGGGAGCTACGAGCAGTACTTC; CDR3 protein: CASSPSQTSGSYEQYF